A single sample gave rise to the 26 T cell receptor beta chains below, sequenced in a study of vaccination and CD4 T cells after COVID-19 (dated by TCRdb to 2022 to 2024). Antigens for these TCRs are unknown. The sample's treatment or condition, from its label and the paper: roughly 10-day PBMC culture with coronavirus spike peptide pools or control peptides (ViraFEST assay). CD4+ T cells from unexposed donors were collected before the COVID-19 pandemic (2011-2018). Library creation used PCR. The reads were generated on an Illumina iSeq 100. DNA from cultured CD4+ T cells was subjected to TCR sequencing with the Oncomine TCR Beta short-read assay at the Johns Hopkins FTIC core. TCRdb took the public reads, trimmed them with fastp at Q25, ran MiXCR for clone calling and kept in-frame beta chains. Each CDR3 protein gets just one entry, which takes the most common genes and DNA from the rows behind it. For this sample there are more than 6,500 distinct CDR3 sequences; roughly two fifths appear just once. Approximately 24% of the sample is in the top ten clones.

Input material: CD4+ T cells from blood, cultured in vitro. The receptors stem from a human donor in good health.

The V and J genes are TRBV2 and TRBJ2-1, with D perhaps TRBD1 or TRBD2 (6 bases each). V lost 1 base and J lost 2, with 12 bases in between. Germline CDR1 and CDR2: SNHLY and FYNNEI. The CDR3 spans 16 residues. The CDR3 is CASSEGGRGTYNEQFF. Written as DNA, the CDR3 is TGTGCCAGCAGTGAAGGGGGGCGGGGCACCTACAATGAGCAGTTCTTC.

The chain links TRBV27 to TRBJ2-1; 7 bases align to TRBD2. This CDR3 comprises 16 residues. The trim removed 6 bases at V and 0 bases at J, leaving 8 bases unmatched. CDR1 MNHEY and CDR2 SMNVEV come from the germline V gene (reference sequence). The CDR3 protein is CASSFSGSSSYNEQFF. The DNA for the CDR3 is TGTGCCAGCAGCTTTAGCGGGTCCAGCTCCTACAATGAGCAGTTCTTC.

This clonotype was seen only a few times. V gene TRBV28 combines with J gene TRBJ1-2, with D uncertain. Trimming removed 3 bases at V and 4 bases at J, with 9 bases between. Germline V gives CDR1 MDHEN, CDR2 SYDVKM. This CDR3 region has 13 residues. CDR3 DNA: TGTGCCAGCAGTTTCCGGGGTGCCTATGGCTACACCTTC. Translation: CASSFRGAYGYTF.

The chain has TRBV19 and TRBJ1-2; maybe TRBD1 (6 bases). V gave up 3 bases and J gave up 4 bases, with 12 bases separating them. Germline lookup yields CDR1 LNHDA and CDR2 SQIVND (reference sequence). CDR3 length: 14 residues. CDR3 loop: CASSIPTGFYGYTF. CDR3 DNA sequence: TGTGCCAGTAGTATCCCGACAGGCTTCTATGGCTACACCTTC.

This clonotype was seen a handful of times. The chain recombines TRBV10-1 with TRBJ2-5, with 8 bases aligning to TRBD2. The CDR3 covers 14 residues. The V gene end was trimmed by 6 bases and the J gene end by 5 bases; junction bases not matched to a gene: 8. Germline V gene lookup returns CDR1 WNHNN and CDR2 SYGVQD (reference sequence). CDR3 sequence (DNA): TGCGCCAGCAGCCCAGCGGGGGCTGGGGAGACCCAGTACTTC. Protein: CASSPAGAGETQYF.

This clonotype was found a few times. The chain is built from TRBV6-1 and TRBJ2-3; 7 nucleotides match TRBD2. In germline, CDR1 is MNHNS, CDR2 SASEGT. The CDR3 extends over 13 amino acids. The CDR3 bases are TGTGCGTCGCGGGGGACGGAAACAGATACGCAGTATTTT. Its translation: CASRGTETDTQYF.

This sequence joins TRBV7-7 and TRBJ2-2; 12 bases match TRBD1. The CDR3 totals 17 residues. In germline, CDR1 is SSHAT, CDR2 FNYEAQ (reference sequence). The junction had 11 bases not matched to a gene; V was cut back by 6 bases and J by 6 bases. Here the CDR3 reads CASSQSNRDRGPGELFF. The CDR3 DNA reads as TGTGCCAGCAGTCAATCTAACCGGGACAGGGGGCCCGGGGAGCTGTTTTTT. Combining the CDR3 with reference TRBV7-7 and TRBJ2-2 gives the whole variable domain GAGVSQSPRYKVTKRGQDVTLRCDPISSHATLYWYQQALGQGPEFLTYFNYEAQPDKSGLPSDRFSAERPEGSISTLTIQRTEQRDSAMYRCASSQSNRDRGPGELFFGEGSRLTVL.

This clonotype was counted a few times. The J gene is TRBJ2-3, the V gene TRBV27, with 10 bases matching TRBD2. CDR1 and CDR2 (germline): MNHEY, SMNVEV (reference sequence). Unmatched junction bases numbered 19, after V lost 5 bases and J lost 8 bases. The CDR3 contains 18 residues. This chain's CDR3 is CASSTPGGLAGVQGTQYF. The CDR3, as DNA: TGTGCCAGCAGTACCCCCGGCGGGCTAGCGGGAGTTCAGGGTACGCAGTATTTT.

In DNA form, the CDR3 reads TGCAGTGCTAGAGATAGTGGGGGCAGGGAAGCTTTCTTT. Translation: CSARDSGGREAFF. The chain employs TRBV20-1 and TRBJ1-1; D is possibly TRBD1 (6 bases). There are 13 residues in the CDR3. V shed 0 bases and J shed 8 bases, with 13 bases lying between them. The germline V gene encodes CDR1 DFQATT and CDR2 SNEGSKA (reference sequence).

The chain couples TRBV19 to TRBJ1-2, with TRBD1 as a possible D gene (6 bases). The CDR3 is 14 residues long. V was cut by 7 bases and J by 5 bases, with 17 bases left in between. Germline V gene data show CDR1 as LNHDA and CDR2 as SQIVND (reference sequence). The chain's CDR3 is CASISGQLSYGYTF. CDR3 coding DNA: TGTGCCAGTATTTCAGGACAGCTCTCTTATGGCTACACCTTC. The full variable domain, its missing parts supplied by reference TRBV19 and TRBJ1-2, is DGGITQSPKYLFRKEGQNVTLSCEQNLNHDAMYWYRQDPGQGLRLIYYSQIVNDFQKGDIAEGYSVSREKKESFPLTVTSAQKNPTAFYLCASISGQLSYGYTFGSGTRLTVV.

In its sample, this clonotype was seen a few times. V is TRBV20-1 and J is TRBJ2-7; 7 bases map to TRBD2. The CDR3 has 13 residues. The J segment lost 5 bases and the V segment lost 0 bases, leaving 4 bases of the junction unmatched. CDR1 DFQATT and CDR2 SNEGSKA come from the germline V gene (reference sequence). CDR3 residues: CSARDLAVDEQYF. CDR3 nucleotides: TGCAGTGCTAGAGATCTAGCGGTGGACGAGCAGTACTTC.

Of note for this clonotype: At one end the junction does not follow the germline gene, possibly because of a read error. The rearrangement links TRBV19 to TRBJ1-1, with D maybe TRBD1 (5 bases). Germline V gene sequence: CDR1 LNHDA, CDR2 SQIVND (reference sequence). The CDR3 runs to 15 residues. The CDR3 DNA follows: TGTGCCGGTAGTTCCCGGGGAGGGGCGAACACTGAAGCTTTCTTT. Its translation is CAGSSRGGANTEAFF.

The chain couples TRBV12-3 or TRBV12-4 to TRBJ1-1, with D possibly being TRBD1 (5 bases). V was trimmed by 6 bases and J by 4 bases, leaving 15 bases between them. The CDR3 extends over 14 amino acids. The CDR3 protein is CASSPWAGGTEAFF. The CDR3 nucleotides read TGTGCCAGCAGCCCCTGGGCGGGGGGCACTGAAGCTTTCTTT.

This clonotype has a handful of counts. The gene calls are TRBV19 and TRBJ1-5; D is unresolved. Trimming took off 5 bases at V and 4 bases at J, with 15 bases between the two ends. The germline CDR1 and CDR2 sequences are LNHDA and SQIVND (reference sequence). The CDR3 spans 15 residues. DNA of the CDR3: TGTGCCAGTAGTGCCCAGTTACACAGTAATCAGCCCCAGCATTTT. This sequence encodes CASSAQLHSNQPQHF.

The chain recombines TRBV18 with TRBJ2-7; D possibly uses TRBD1 or TRBD2 (5 bases each). Looked up from germline, CDR1 is KGHSH and CDR2 is LQKENI. CDR3 length: 16 amino acids. Trimming removed 0 bases at V and 1 base at J, with 13 bases between. The CDR3 DNA sequence: TGTGCCAGCTCACCACCCGGGGACCTTTGGTCCTACGAGCAGTACTTC. Its translation is CASSPPGDLWSYEQYF.

This clonotype was recorded only once. This chain uses TRBV4-1 with TRBJ2-7; D is unresolved. Trimming cost V 1 base and J 2 bases, with 9 bases left between them. This CDR3 is built from 14 residues. The germline CDR1 and CDR2 sequences are MGHRA and YSYEKL. The CDR3 spells CASSQAGTPYEQYF. CDR3 nucleotide sequence: TGCGCCAGCAGCCAAGCGGGCACTCCCTACGAGCAGTACTTC.

This clonotype was observed a handful of times. Written as DNA, the CDR3 is TGCGCCAGCAGCTTGGACACCCAGGGGGCGGCCTATGGCTACACCTTC. Its translation is CASSLDTQGAAYGYTF. The chain has TRBV5-1 and TRBJ1-2, with TRBD1 matching 8 bases. The CDR3 extends over 16 amino acids. Germline loops: CDR1 SGHRS, CDR2 YFSETQ. V shed 0 bases and J 4 bases; nucleotides not matched to a gene: 8.

The chain joins TRBV19 to TRBJ2-2; 7 bases fit TRBD1. V shed 5 bases and J 0 bases; nucleotides not matched to a gene: 3. The CDR3 runs to 15 residues. Germline values: CDR1 LNHDA, CDR2 SQIVND (reference sequence). CDR3 nucleotide sequence: TGTGCCAGTAGTGATCAGGGGGCGAACACCGGGGAGCTGTTTTTT. It yields the protein CASSDQGANTGELFF.

In its sample, this clonotype was seen a few times. The rearrangement joins TRBV5-4 to TRBJ2-5; TRBD1 agrees at 9 bases. The CDR3 consists of 14 residues. Germline-derived CDR1 and CDR2 are SGHNT and YYREEE (reference sequence). Losses at the gene ends were 3 bases for V and 5 bases for J; bases not matched to a gene: 5. The CDR3 region has the DNA TGTGCCAGCAGCTACTGGGACAGGGTTGAGACCCAGTACTTC. This codes for CASSYWDRVETQYF.

This clonotype turned up a few times. This chain links TRBV6-1 with TRBJ2-2, with 15 bases that match TRBD2. This CDR3 has 16 residues. Germline V gene lookup returns CDR1 MNHNS and CDR2 SASEGT. The V gene end was trimmed by 4 bases and the J gene end by 5 bases; junction bases not matched to a gene: 2. As DNA, the CDR3 is TGTGCCAGCAGTGTGGGACTAGCGGGAGGTACCGGGGAGCTGTTTTTT. Amino acid sequence: CASSVGLAGGTGELFF.

V and J are TRBV5-6 and TRBJ2-2, with 10 bases matching TRBD2. Germline V gives CDR1 SGHDT, CDR2 YYEEEE. Unmatched junction bases numbered 8, after V lost 4 bases and J lost 5 bases. The CDR3 covers 16 residues. The CDR3 reads CASSPESGRVTGELFF. CDR3 coding DNA: TGTGCCAGCAGCCCCGAGAGCGGGAGGGTTACCGGGGAGCTGTTTTTT.

The chain uses TRBV7-2 and TRBJ1-6; 10 nucleotides align to TRBD1. The CDR3 loop spans 18 amino acids. After removal of 5 bases from V and 2 bases from J, the junction contained 9 bases not matched to a gene. Germline lookup yields CDR1 SGHTA and CDR2 FQGNSA. CDR3 in amino acids: CASSPSDRGLTYNSPLHF. The CDR3 nucleotides read TGTGCCAGCAGCCCATCCGACAGGGGGCTAACCTATAATTCACCCCTCCACTTT.

There are a few counts of this clonotype. The chain employs TRBV20-1 and TRBJ2-5; 9 bases are shared with TRBD1. Germline CDR1 DFQATT, CDR2 SNEGSKA (reference sequence). There are 14 residues in the CDR3. The J segment lost 3 bases and the V segment lost 5 bases, leaving 7 bases of the junction unmatched. The CDR3 loop reads CSAGKGTGKETQYF. CDR3 coding DNA: TGCAGTGCTGGTAAAGGGACAGGGAAAGAGACCCAGTACTTC.

V gene TRBV11-2 combines with J gene TRBJ1-6; D remains unclear. V was clipped by 3 bases and J by 5 bases, with 5 bases between them. Germline V gives CDR1 SGHAT, CDR2 FQNNGV. This CDR3 spans 13 amino acids. The DNA for the CDR3 is TGTGCCAGCAGCTTTCTGGATAATTCACCCCTCCACTTT. This gives the protein CASSFLDNSPLHF.

This clonotype was observed once. The chain employs TRBV19 and TRBJ1-1, with D tentatively TRBD1 (5 bases). The germline V gene encodes CDR1 LNHDA and CDR2 SQIVND (reference sequence). V dropped 6 bases and J dropped 2 bases, with 10 bases sitting between them. CDR3 length: 13 residues. Written as DNA, the CDR3 is TGTGCCAGTAGGTTCGGACACAACACTGAAGCTTTCTTT. It codes for CASRFGHNTEAFF. The complete variable domain, with remaining parts taken from reference TRBV19 and TRBJ1-1, reads DGGITQSPKYLFRKEGQNVTLSCEQNLNHDAMYWYRQDPGQGLRLIYYSQIVNDFQKGDIAEGYSVSREKKESFPLTVTSAQKNPTAFYLCASRFGHNTEAFFGQGTRLTVV.

The genes are TRBV6-1 and TRBJ2-1, with a tentative D call TRBD2 (5 bases). Germline-derived CDR1 and CDR2 are MNHNS and SASEGT. V lost 0 bases and J lost 4, with 10 bases in between. The CDR3 length is 15 residues. DNA for the CDR3: TGTGCCAGCAGTGAAGCGGTAGGACTTTACAATGAGCAGTTCTTC. It codes for CASSEAVGLYNEQFF.